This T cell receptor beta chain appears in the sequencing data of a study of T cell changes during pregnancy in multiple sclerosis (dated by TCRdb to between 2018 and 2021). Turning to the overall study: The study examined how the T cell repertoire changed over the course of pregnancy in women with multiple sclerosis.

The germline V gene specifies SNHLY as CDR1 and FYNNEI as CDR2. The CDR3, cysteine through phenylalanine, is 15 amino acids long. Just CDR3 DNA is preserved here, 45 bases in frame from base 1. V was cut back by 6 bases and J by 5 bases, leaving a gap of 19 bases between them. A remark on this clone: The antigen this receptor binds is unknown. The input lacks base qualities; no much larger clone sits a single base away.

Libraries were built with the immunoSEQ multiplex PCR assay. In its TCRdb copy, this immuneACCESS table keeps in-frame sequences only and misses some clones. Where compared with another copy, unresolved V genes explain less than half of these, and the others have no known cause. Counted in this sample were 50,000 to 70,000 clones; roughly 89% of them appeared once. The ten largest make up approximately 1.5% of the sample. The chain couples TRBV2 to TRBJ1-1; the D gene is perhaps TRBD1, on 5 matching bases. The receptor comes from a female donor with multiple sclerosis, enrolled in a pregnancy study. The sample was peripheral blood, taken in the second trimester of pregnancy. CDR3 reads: CASRTRRGMGTEAFF. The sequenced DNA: TGTGCCAGCAGAACGCGTCGGGGGATGGGGACTGAAGCTTTCTTT.